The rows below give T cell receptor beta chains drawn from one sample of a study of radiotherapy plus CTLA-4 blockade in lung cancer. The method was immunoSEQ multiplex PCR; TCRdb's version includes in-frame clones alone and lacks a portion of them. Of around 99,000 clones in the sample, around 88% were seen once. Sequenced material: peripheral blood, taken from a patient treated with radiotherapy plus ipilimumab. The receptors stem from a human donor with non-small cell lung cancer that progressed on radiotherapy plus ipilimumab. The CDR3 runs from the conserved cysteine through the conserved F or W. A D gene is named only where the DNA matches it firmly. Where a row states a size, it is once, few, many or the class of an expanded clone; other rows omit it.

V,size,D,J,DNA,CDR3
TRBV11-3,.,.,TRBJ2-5,TGTGCCAGCAGCCAGGACGGCGTCAGCGAGACCCAGTACTTC,CASSQDGVSETQYF
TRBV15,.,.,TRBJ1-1,TGTGCCACCAGCAGAGATAAGAACACTGAAGCTTTCTTT,CATSRDKNTEAFF
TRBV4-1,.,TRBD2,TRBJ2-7,TGCGCCAGCTCTAGGGGCGGGGGTACCTACGAGCAGTACTTC,CASSRGGGTYEQYF
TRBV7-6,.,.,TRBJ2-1,TGTGCCAGCAGCTTAGCTACACCCTCCTACAATGAGCAGTTCTTC,CASSLATPSYNEQFF
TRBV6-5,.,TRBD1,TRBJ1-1,TGTGCCAGCAGTCTTGACAGGGTGAACACTGAAGCTTTCTTT,CASSLDRVNTEAFF
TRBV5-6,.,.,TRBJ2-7,TGTGCCAGCAGCTTGGCGGACGAGCAGTACTTC,CASSLADEQYF
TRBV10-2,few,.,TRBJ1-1,TGCGCCAGCAGCAAAACGATGAACACTGAAGCTTTCTTT,CASSKTMNTEAFF
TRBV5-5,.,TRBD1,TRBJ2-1,TGTGCCAGCAGCTTGAGGACAGGGGGGAATGAGCAGTTCTTC,CASSLRTGGNEQFF
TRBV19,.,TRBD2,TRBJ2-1,TGTGCCAGTAGTGAGTCGGGAGGGTCTAGTGAGCAGTTCTTC,CASSESGGSSEQFF
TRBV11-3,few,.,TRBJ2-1,TGTGCCAGCAGCTTAGTACAGGGTTTCAATGAGCAGTTCTTC,CASSLVQGFNEQFF
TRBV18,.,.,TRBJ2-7,TGTGCCAGCTCACCGATTGGAGGGACCTCCTACGAGCAGTACTTC,CASSPIGGTSYEQYF
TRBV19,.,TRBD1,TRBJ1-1,TGTGCCAGTAGTGCAGGGGGTGCCACTGAAGCTTTCTTT,CASSAGGATEAFF
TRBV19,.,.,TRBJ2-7,TGTGCCAGTAGGGGGCAGGGATCCTACGAGCAGTACTTC,CASRGQGSYEQYF
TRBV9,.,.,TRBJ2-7,TGTGCCAGCAGCTCGCCTCCTTTCTACGAGCAGTACTTC,CASSSPPFYEQYF
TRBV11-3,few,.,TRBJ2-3,TGTGCCAGCAGCTTAGGAGAGGATACGCAGTATTTT,CASSLGEDTQYF
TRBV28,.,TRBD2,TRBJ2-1,TGTGCCAGCAGTCCCGGGACTAGCCCGGGGTCCAATGAGCAGTTCTTC,CASSPGTSPGSNEQFF
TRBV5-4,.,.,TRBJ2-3,TGTGCCAGCAGTTCCCGGTCCGGGCTTCCGGATACGCAGTATTTT,CASSSRSGLPDTQYF
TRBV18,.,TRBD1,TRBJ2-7,TGTGCCAGCTCACCACGCAGGACAGGGATCCACGAGCAGTACTTC,CASSPRRTGIHEQYF
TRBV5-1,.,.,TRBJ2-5,TGCGCCAGCAGCTTGGTCTCATTGGAGACCCAGTACTTC,CASSLVSLETQYF
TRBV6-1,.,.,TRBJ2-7,TGTGCCAGCACCCAGGGCTACGAGCAGTACTTC,CASTQGYEQYF
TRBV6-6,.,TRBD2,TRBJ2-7,TGTGCCAGCAGTTCGAAAGGACTAGCGGGGTCCTACGAGCAGTACTTC,CASSSKGLAGSYEQYF
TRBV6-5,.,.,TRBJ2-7,TGTGCCAGCAGAAGACCGGGCCCGGGAGAGCAGTACTTC,CASRRPGPGEQYF